A selection of T cell receptor beta chains follows, all from one sample in a study of blood T cells in healthy people across ages. TCRdb independently ran MiXCR on the 5' RACE reads; one entry per CDR3 protein. Of 250,000 to 300,000 distinct CDR3 sequences in the sample, roughly a quarter were seen once. Sequenced input: blood. The receptors originated from a woman aged 70-85 years in good health. CDR3s include the opening cysteine and the closing phenylalanine or tryptophan. D genes are given only for firm matches. Clone size is not always given. Where it is, it says once, few, many or a class for expanded clones.

V gene	J gene	D gene	clone size	CDR3 protein	CDR3 DNA
TRBV7-3	TRBJ2-2	NA	NA	CASSGDGNTGELFF	TGTGCCAGCAGCGGGGACGGGAACACCGGGGAGCTGTTTTTT
TRBV7-2	TRBJ2-5	NA	NA	CASSMWRRETQYF	TGTGCCAGCAGCATGTGGAGGAGGGAGACCCAGTACTTC
TRBV6-6	TRBJ2-5	NA	many	CATRDSIRETQYF	TGTGCCACCAGGGACTCGATCCGAGAGACCCAGTACTTC
TRBV18	TRBJ2-5	TRBD1	NA	CASSLRQGSQGTQYF	TGTGCCAGCTCACTACGACAGGGTTCTCAAGGGACCCAGTACTTC
TRBV6-2/TRBV6-3	TRBJ2-5	NA	once	CASRNWDFKETQYF	TGTGCCAGCAGAAACTGGGACTTTAAAGAGACCCAGTACTTC
TRBV11-2	TRBJ2-3	TRBD1	NA	CASSYSTGNRGDTQYF	TGTGCCAGCAGCTACTCGACAGGGAATAGGGGAGATACGCAGTATTTT
TRBV20-1	TRBJ1-5	NA	few	CSARDRGGGKQPQHF	TGCAGTGCTAGAGATCGGGGGGGAGGGAAGCAGCCCCAGCATTTT
TRBV5-1	TRBJ2-7	NA	NA	CASSSHRTPQYEQYF	TGCGCCAGCAGCTCCCACCGGACACCCCAATACGAGCAGTACTTC
TRBV29-1	TRBJ1-3	NA	NA	CSVVDEGIGNTIYF	TGCAGCGTGGTCGATGAGGGTATCGGAAACACCATATATTTT
TRBV7-3	TRBJ2-1	NA	few	CASSPGTGGQGEQFF	TGTGCCAGCAGCCCGGGGACTGGGGGACAAGGTGAGCAGTTCTTC
TRBV12-3/TRBV12-4	TRBJ1-1	TRBD1	NA	CASSQGDRTIKQGTEAFF	TGTGCCAGCAGTCAAGGGGACAGGACGATTAAACAGGGCACTGAAGCTTTCTTT
TRBV6-2/TRBV6-3	TRBJ1-5	TRBD1	few	CASHDRGTQPQHF	TGTGCCAGTCATGACAGGGGAACTCAGCCCCAGCATTTT
TRBV29-1	TRBJ2-5	TRBD2	NA	CSVKLATETQYF	TGCAGCGTTAAACTAGCGACGGAGACCCAGTACTTC
TRBV7-3	TRBJ1-2	NA	few	CASSLTVGAKYGYTF	TGTGCCAGCAGCTTAACAGTGGGGGCCAAATATGGCTACACCTTC
TRBV27	TRBJ2-7	NA	few	CASSLRPDYEQYF	TGTGCCAGCAGTTTAAGACCCGACTACGAGCAGTACTTC
TRBV5-1	TRBJ1-1	NA	NA	CASTSGTLNTEAFF	TGCGCCAGCACCTCGGGCACTCTTAACACTGAAGCTTTCTTT
TRBV20-1	TRBJ2-7	NA	few	CSALPPTSYEQYF	TGCAGTGCTCTCCCGCCGACATCCTACGAGCAGTACTTC
TRBV7-2	TRBJ2-5	NA	many	CASSGGAAQETQYF	TGTGCCAGCAGCGGGGGAGCGGCCCAAGAGACCCAGTACTTC
TRBV20-1	TRBJ2-3	NA	NA	CSPRVGTDTQYF	TGCAGTCCCAGGGTCGGCACAGATACGCAGTATTTT
TRBV7-3	TRBJ2-6	NA	few	CASSPTLSGANVLTF	TGTGCCAGCAGCCCCACTCTCTCTGGGGCCAACGTCCTGACTTTC
TRBV6-6	TRBJ2-7	NA	NA	CASSRDPRLYEQYF	TGTGCCAGCAGTCGGGACCCCAGATTATACGAGCAGTACTTC
TRBV7-2	TRBJ2-7	TRBD2	NA	CASSLKTSGSLGSYEQYF	TGTGCCAGCAGCTTGAAGACTAGCGGGAGCCTCGGGTCCTACGAGCAGTACTTC
TRBV2	TRBJ2-7	TRBD2	NA	CASTNGTSGSYEQYF	TGTGCCAGCACCAACGGGACTAGCGGGAGCTACGAGCAGTACTTC
TRBV5-1	TRBJ1-1	TRBD1	few	CASSLRQPGQGLNTEAFF	TGCGCCAGCAGCTTGCGACAACCGGGACAGGGGCTGAACACTGAAGCTTTCTTT
TRBV5-8	TRBJ2-7	TRBD1	few	CASRAEGALYEQYF	TGTGCCAGCAGGGCTGAGGGGGCGTTATACGAGCAGTACTTC
TRBV5-1	TRBJ2-4	TRBD1	NA	CANRDREMTNKNIQYF	TGCGCCAATCGGGACAGGGAGATGACGAACAAAAACATTCAGTACTTC
TRBV12-3/TRBV12-4	TRBJ2-1	NA	NA	CASSLSQLNEQFF	TGTGCCAGCAGTTTATCACAGCTAAATGAGCAGTTCTTC
TRBV5-6	TRBJ2-5	TRBD2	few	CASSFKGLAGVETQYF	TGTGCCAGCAGCTTCAAGGGACTAGCGGGAGTGGAGACCCAGTACTTC
TRBV5-1	TRBJ2-7	TRBD2	NA	CASSLGPQTSGIGYEQYF	TGCGCCAGCAGCTTGGGGCCCCAGACTAGCGGGATAGGTTACGAGCAGTACTTC
TRBV20-1	TRBJ1-2	TRBD1	NA	CSASRGGTDYGYTF	TGCAGTGCTTCAAGAGGGGGCACGGACTATGGCTACACCTTC
TRBV20-1	TRBJ2-4	TRBD2	few	CSAKGRARVKNIQYF	TGCAGTGCTAAAGGGAGGGCTAGGGTCAAAAACATTCAGTACTTC
TRBV7-2	TRBJ2-7	NA	few	CASSQTGTLGEQYF	TGTGCCAGCAGCCAAACAGGGACCCTAGGAGAGCAGTACTTC
TRBV20-1	TRBJ2-7	TRBD2	few	CSATPQREPYEQYF	TGCAGTGCTACCCCACAGCGGGAGCCCTACGAGCAGTACTTC
TRBV7-9	TRBJ1-1	NA	NA	CASSLGGMVTEAFF	TGTGCCAGCAGCTTGGGCGGTATGGTCACTGAAGCTTTCTTT
TRBV28	TRBJ1-6	TRBD1	few	CASSADWDRGGLRRNSPLHF	TGTGCCAGCAGTGCCGATTGGGACAGGGGCGGTCTCAGACGGAATTCACCCCTCCACTTT
TRBV6-2/TRBV6-3	TRBJ2-1	NA	few	CASSYGAYNEQFF	TGTGCCAGCAGTTACGGGGCCTACAATGAGCAGTTCTTC
TRBV9	TRBJ2-1	TRBD1	few	CASSGRDRTYNEQFF	TGTGCCAGCAGCGGCCGGGACAGGACCTACAATGAGCAGTTCTTC
TRBV20-1	TRBJ1-2	NA	few	CSARDEESYGYTF	TGCAGTGCTAGAGATGAAGAGTCCTATGGCTACACCTTC
TRBV28	TRBJ2-1	NA	few	CASGLVGTYNEQFF	TGTGCCAGCGGCTTGGTAGGGACCTACAATGAGCAGTTCTTC
TRBV6-1	TRBJ1-1	NA	few	CASSEAGDTEAFF	TGTGCCAGCAGTGAAGCCGGCGACACTGAAGCTTTCTTT
TRBV4-2	TRBJ2-7	NA	NA	CASSQESFSHEQYF	TGTGCCAGCAGCCAAGAGTCCTTCTCCCACGAGCAGTACTTC
TRBV7-2	TRBJ2-5	TRBD1	NA	CASSTARGREQYF	TGTGCCAGCAGCACTGCCAGGGGGCGTGAGCAGTACTTC
TRBV5-1	TRBJ1-4	TRBD1	many	CASSWGSGTDNEKLFF	TGCGCCAGCAGCTGGGGATCCGGGACAGATAATGAAAAACTGTTTTTT
TRBV5-1	TRBJ1-4	NA	few	CASSSRGGINEKLFF	TGCGCCAGCAGCTCGAGGGGGGGGATTAATGAAAAACTGTTTTTT
TRBV7-3	TRBJ2-1	TRBD2	few	CASSLGAAGGGSVEQFF	TGTGCCAGCAGCTTAGGAGCCGCGGGAGGAGGTTCGGTTGAGCAGTTCTTC
TRBV28	TRBJ1-4	NA	many	CASSPGGQGNEKLFF	TGTGCCAGCAGTCCGGGGGGGCAGGGTAATGAAAAACTGTTTTTT
TRBV5-1	TRBJ2-2	NA	few	CASSLALANTGELFF	TGCGCCAGCAGCTTGGCACTAGCGAACACCGGGGAGCTGTTTTTT
TRBV7-2	TRBJ1-4	TRBD1	NA	CASSRTGTEEKLFF	TGTGCCAGCAGTCGGACAGGGACAGAAGAAAAACTGTTTTTT
TRBV12-3/TRBV12-4	TRBJ2-3	NA	NA	CASSLVEASADTQYF	TGTGCCAGCAGTTTAGTTGAGGCGAGCGCAGATACGCAGTATTTT
TRBV20-1	TRBJ2-1	NA	NA	CSAKAVPYNEQFF	TGCAGTGCTAAAGCGGTACCCTACAATGAGCAGTTCTTC
TRBV2	TRBJ2-5	NA	few	CASSDRYQETQYF	TGTGCCAGCAGTGATAGGTATCAAGAGACCCAGTACTTC
TRBV5-1	TRBJ1-1	NA	NA	CASSKLGGNTEAFF	TGCGCCAGCAGCAAACTAGGGGGGAACACTGAAGCTTTCTTT
TRBV5-1	TRBJ2-2	TRBD2	NA	CASSSVSGTSGNPRWTGELFF	TGCGCCAGCAGCTCGGTCTCCGGGACTAGCGGGAACCCCCGGTGGACCGGGGAGCTGTTTTTT